This paragraph covers one T cell receptor beta chain sequence. Trimming took off 3 bases at V and 10 bases at J, with 19 bases between the two ends. The CDR3 loop spans 16 amino acids. CDR1 MNHEY and CDR2 SMNVEV come from the germline V gene (reference sequence). The source of the sample is a study of blood T cell repertoires in COVID-19. Produced via immunoSEQ multiplex PCR; TCRdb's table is partial and in-frame only. In the table there are 150,000 to 200,000 clones, roughly 87% of which are singletons. The clonotype was recovered from a woman aged 25 to 39 who had recovered from COVID-19. The sequenced material came from PBMCs or T cells enriched from blood (not recorded which). The chain carries TRBV27 and TRBJ1-6, with unresolved D. The CDR3, as DNA: TGTGCCAGCAGTTTCTTAGGAGGGAGGAGAGAGTCACCCCTCCACTTT. Translation: CASSFLGGRRESPLHF.